This section outlines one T cell receptor beta chain sequence together with its context. Its antigen remains unknown. TCRdb's copy holds only in-frame clones and misses some; the assay was immunoSEQ multiplex PCR. The sample has under 90,000 clones; less than 80% are singletons. The data stem from a study of radiotherapy plus CTLA-4 blockade in lung cancer. On the study more broadly: Among enrolled patients, over 15% responded and less than 40% achieved disease control.

V was pared by 6 bases and J by 10 bases, with 19 bases between. The CDR3 spans 14 residues. Per the germline V gene, CDR1 is MDHEN and CDR2 is SYDVKM. Study conclusions and caveats: Researchers report tumor-derived TCR clones expanding in blood after radiotherapy plus ipilimumab.

The material was peripheral blood, obtained from a patient treated with radiotherapy plus ipilimumab. The rearrangement joins TRBV28 to TRBJ2-4; D remains ambiguous. This receptor was taken from a human donor with non-small cell lung cancer that progressed on radiotherapy plus ipilimumab. CDR3 bases: TGTGCCAGCAGCCCCATGGTCCCCAACCGGATTCAGTACTTC. As protein: CASSPMVPNRIQYF. The variable domain in full, completed from reference TRBV28 and TRBJ2-4, reads DVKVTQSSRYLVKRTGEKVFLECVQDMDHENMFWYRQDPGLGLRLIYFSYDVKMKEKGDIPEGYSVSREKKERFSLILESASTNQTSMYLCASSPMVPNRIQYFGAGTRLSVL.